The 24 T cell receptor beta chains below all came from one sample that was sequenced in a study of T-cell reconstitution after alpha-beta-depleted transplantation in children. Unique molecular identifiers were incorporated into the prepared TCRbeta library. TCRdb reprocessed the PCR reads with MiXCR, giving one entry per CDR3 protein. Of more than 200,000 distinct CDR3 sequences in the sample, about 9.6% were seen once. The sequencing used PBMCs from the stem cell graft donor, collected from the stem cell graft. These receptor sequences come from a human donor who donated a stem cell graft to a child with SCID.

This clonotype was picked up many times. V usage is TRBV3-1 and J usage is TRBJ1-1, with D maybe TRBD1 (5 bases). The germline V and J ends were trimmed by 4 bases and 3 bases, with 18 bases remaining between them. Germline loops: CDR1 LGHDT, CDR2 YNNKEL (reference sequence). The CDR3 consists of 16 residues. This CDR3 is CASSPPGHLRDTEAFF. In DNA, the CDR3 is TGTGCCAGCAGCCCCCCAGGGCACCTTCGGGACACTGAAGCTTTCTTT.

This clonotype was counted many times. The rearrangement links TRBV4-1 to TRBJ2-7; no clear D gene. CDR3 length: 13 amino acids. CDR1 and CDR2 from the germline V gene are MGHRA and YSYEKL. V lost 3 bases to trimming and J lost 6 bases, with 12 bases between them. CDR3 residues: CASSQARPGEQYF. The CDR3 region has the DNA TGCGCCAGCAGCCAGGCTCGACCTGGCGAGCAGTACTTC.

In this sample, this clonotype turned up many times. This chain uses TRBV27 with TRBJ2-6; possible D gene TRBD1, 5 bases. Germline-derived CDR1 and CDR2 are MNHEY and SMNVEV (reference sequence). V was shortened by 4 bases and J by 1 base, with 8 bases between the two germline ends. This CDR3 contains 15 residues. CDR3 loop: CASSSRASGANVLTF. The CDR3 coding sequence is TGTGCCAGCAGTTCCAGGGCTTCTGGGGCCAACGTCCTGACTTTC. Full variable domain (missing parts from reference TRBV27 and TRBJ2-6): EAQVTQNPRYLITVTGKKLTVTCSQNMNHEYMSWYRQDPGLGLRQIYYSMNVEVTDKGDVPEGYKVSRKEKRNFPLILESPSPNQTSLYFCASSSRASGANVLTFGAGSRLTVL.

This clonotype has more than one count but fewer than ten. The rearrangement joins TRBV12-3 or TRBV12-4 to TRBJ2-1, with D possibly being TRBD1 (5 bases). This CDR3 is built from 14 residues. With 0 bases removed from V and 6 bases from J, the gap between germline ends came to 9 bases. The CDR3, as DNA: TGTGCCAGCAGTTTAGCCTTTCAGGGCAATGAGCAGTTCTTC. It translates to CASSLAFQGNEQFF.

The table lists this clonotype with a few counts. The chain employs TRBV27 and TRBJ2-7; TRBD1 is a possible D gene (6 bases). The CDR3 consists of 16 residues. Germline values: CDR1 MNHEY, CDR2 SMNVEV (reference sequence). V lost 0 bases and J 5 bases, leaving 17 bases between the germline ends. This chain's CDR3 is CASSLSQQGTPHEQYF. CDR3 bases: TGTGCCAGCAGTTTATCGCAGCAGGGGACCCCCCACGAGCAGTACTTC.

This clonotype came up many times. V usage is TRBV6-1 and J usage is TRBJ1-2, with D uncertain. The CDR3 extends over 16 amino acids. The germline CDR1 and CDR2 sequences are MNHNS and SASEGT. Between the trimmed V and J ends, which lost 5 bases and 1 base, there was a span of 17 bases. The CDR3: CASSKTADLNNYGYTF. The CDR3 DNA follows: TGTGCCAGCAGTAAGACGGCCGATCTGAATAACTATGGCTACACCTTC.

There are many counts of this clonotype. The CDR3 DNA reads as TGTGCCAGCACCAGGGGTCTTGGGGATGGCTACACCTTC. Protein product: CASTRGLGDGYTF. The chain employs TRBV12-3 or TRBV12-4 and TRBJ1-2; a weak D match, TRBD1 (6 bases). This CDR3 has 13 amino acids. Trimming left V 7 bases short and J 6 bases short, with 15 bases between.

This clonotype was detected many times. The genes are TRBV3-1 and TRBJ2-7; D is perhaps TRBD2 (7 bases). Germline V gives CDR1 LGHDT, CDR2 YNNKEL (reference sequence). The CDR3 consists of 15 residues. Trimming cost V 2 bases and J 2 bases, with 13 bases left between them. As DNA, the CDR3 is TGTGCCAGCAGCCAACCCGGGGGGCCTACCTACGAGCAGTACTTC. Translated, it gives CASSQPGGPTYEQYF.

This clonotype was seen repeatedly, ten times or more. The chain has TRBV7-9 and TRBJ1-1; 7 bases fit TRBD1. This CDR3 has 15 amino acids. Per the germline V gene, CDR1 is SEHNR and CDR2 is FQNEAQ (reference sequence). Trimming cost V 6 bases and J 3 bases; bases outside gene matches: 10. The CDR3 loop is CASSRGTARDTEAFF. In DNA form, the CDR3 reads TGTGCCAGCAGTCGGGGGACAGCTCGCGACACTGAAGCTTTCTTT.

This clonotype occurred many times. The CDR3 sequence is CASSLRSVDLTTGELFF. In DNA, the CDR3 is TGCGCCAGCAGCTTGCGGTCAGTGGACCTGACCACCGGGGAGCTGTTTTTT. This sequence joins TRBV5-1 and TRBJ2-2; D unclear. The CDR3 has 17 amino acids. CDR1 and CDR2 (germline): SGHRS, YFSETQ. V gave up 1 base and J gave up 4 bases, with 17 bases separating them.

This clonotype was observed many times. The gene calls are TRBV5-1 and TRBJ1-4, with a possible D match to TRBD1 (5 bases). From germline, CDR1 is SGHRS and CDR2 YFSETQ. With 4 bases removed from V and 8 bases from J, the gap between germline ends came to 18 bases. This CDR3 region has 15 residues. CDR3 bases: TGCGCCAGCAGCCCAGGGCCCGGGCAGAAAGAAAAACTGTTTTTT. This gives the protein CASSPGPGQKEKLFF. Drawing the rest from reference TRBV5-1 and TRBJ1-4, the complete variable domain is KAGVTQTPRYLIKTRGQQVTLSCSPISGHRSVSWYQQTPGQGLQFLFEYFSETQRNKGNFPGRFSGRQFSNSRSEMNVSTLELGDSALYLCASSPGPGQKEKLFFGSGTQLSVL.

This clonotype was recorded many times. CDR3 nucleotides: TGCAGCGTGGAGCACAGGGGGCCCAGCTATGGCTACACCTTC. Translated, it gives CSVEHRGPSYGYTF. The rearrangement uses TRBV29-1 and TRBJ1-2; 9 nucleotides line up with TRBD1. The CDR3 is made up of 14 amino acids. In germline, CDR1 is SQVTM, CDR2 ANQGSEA. Trimming at V came to 6 bases and at J to 4 bases, leaving 9 bases not matched to a gene.

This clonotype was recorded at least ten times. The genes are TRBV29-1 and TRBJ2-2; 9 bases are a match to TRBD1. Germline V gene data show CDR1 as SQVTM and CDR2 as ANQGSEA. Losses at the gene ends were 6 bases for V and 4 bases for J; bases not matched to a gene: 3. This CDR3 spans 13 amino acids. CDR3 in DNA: TGCAGCGTGAACAGGGGGCCCACCGGGGAGCTGTTTTTT. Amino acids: CSVNRGPTGELFF.

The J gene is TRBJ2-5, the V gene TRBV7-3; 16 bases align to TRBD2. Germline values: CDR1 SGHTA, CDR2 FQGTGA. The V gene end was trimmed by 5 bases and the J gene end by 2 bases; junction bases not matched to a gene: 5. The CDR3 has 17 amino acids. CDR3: CASSPRGLAGGQETQYF. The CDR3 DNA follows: TGTGCCAGCAGCCCCCGGGGACTAGCGGGGGGGCAAGAGACCCAGTACTTC. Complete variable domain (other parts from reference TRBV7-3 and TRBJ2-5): GAGVSQTPSNKVTEKGKYVELRCDPISGHTALYWYRQSLGQGPEFLIYFQGTGAADDSGLPNDRFFAVRPEGSVSTLKIQRTERGDSAVYLCASSPRGLAGGQETQYFGPGTRLLVL.

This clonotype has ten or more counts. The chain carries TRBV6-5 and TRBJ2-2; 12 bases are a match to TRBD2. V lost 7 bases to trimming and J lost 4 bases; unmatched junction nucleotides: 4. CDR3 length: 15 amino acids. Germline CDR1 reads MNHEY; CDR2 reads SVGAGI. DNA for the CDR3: TGTGCCAGCACTAGCGGGGGGGCCGGCACCGGGGAGCTGTTTTTT. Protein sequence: CASTSGGAGTGELFF.

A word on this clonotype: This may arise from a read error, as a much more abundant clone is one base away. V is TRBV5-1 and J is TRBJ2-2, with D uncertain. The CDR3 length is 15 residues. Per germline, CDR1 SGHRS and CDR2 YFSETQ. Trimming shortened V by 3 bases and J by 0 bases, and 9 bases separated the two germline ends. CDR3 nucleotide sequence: TGCGCCAGCAGCTGGGAACCCACGAACACCGGGGAGCTGTTTTTT. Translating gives CASSWEPTNTGELFF. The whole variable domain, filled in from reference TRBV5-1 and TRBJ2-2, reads KAGVTQTPRYLIKTRGQQVTLSCSPISGHRSVSWYQQTPGQGLQFLFEYFSETQRNKGNFPGRFSGRQFSNSRSEMNVSTLELGDSALYLCASSWEPTNTGELFFGEGSRLTVL.

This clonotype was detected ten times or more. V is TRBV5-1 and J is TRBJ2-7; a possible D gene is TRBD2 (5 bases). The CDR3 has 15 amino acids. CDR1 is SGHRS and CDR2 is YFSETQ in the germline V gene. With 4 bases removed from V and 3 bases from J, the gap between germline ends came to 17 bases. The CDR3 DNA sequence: TGCGCCAGCAGCGGTCGTGGAGCGGCGATCTACGAGCAGTACTTC. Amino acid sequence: CASSGRGAAIYEQYF.

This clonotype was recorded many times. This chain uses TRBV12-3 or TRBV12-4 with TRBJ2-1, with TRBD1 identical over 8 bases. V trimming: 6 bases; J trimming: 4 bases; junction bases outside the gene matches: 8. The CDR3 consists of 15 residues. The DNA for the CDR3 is TGTGCCAGCAGCAAGACAGGGGCTATATACAATGAGCAGTTCTTC. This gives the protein CASSKTGAIYNEQFF.

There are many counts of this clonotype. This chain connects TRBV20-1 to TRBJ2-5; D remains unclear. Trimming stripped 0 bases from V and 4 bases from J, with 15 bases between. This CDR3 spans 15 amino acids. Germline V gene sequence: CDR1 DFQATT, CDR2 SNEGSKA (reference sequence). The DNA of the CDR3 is TGCAGTGCTAGAGATCCCGCAGGTGGGATAGAGACCCAGTACTTC. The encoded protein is CSARDPAGGIETQYF.

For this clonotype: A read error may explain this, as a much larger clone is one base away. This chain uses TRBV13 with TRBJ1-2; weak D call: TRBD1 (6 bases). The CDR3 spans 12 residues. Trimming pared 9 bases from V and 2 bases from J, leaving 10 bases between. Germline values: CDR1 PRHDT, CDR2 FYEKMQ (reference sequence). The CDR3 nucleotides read TGTGCCAGTGGGAGGGGGAACTATGGCTACACCTTC. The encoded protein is CASGRGNYGYTF.

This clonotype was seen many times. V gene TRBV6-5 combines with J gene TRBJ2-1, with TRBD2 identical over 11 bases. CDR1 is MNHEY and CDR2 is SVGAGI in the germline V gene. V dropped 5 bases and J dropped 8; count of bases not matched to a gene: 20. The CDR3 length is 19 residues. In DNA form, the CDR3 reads TGTGCCAGCAGTATCGATTATAGCGGGGGGGCCAGGAGTAAATATGAGCAGTTCTTC. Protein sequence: CASSIDYSGGARSKYEQFF.

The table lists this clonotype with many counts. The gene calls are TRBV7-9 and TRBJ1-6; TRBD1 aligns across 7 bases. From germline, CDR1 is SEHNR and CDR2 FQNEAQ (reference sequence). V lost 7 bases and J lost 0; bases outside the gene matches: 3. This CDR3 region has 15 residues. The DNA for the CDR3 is TGTGCCAGCACCCGGGACAGCTCCTATAATTCACCCCTCCACTTT. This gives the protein CASTRDSSYNSPLHF.

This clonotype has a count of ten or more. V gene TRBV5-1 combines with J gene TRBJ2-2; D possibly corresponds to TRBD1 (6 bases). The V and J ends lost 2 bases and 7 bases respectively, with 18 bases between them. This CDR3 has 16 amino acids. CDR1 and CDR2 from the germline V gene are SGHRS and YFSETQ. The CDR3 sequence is CASSLSGTRTVGELFF. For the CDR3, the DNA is TGCGCCAGCAGCTTATCCGGGACAAGGACGGTCGGGGAGCTGTTTTTT. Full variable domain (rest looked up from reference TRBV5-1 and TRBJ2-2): KAGVTQTPRYLIKTRGQQVTLSCSPISGHRSVSWYQQTPGQGLQFLFEYFSETQRNKGNFPGRFSGRQFSNSRSEMNVSTLELGDSALYLCASSLSGTRTVGELFFGEGSRLTVL.

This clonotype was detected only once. The CDR3: CASSDTGIEAFF. DNA of the CDR3: TGTGCCAGCAGCGATACCGGGATCGAAGCTTTCTTT. The chain employs TRBV11-2 and TRBJ1-1; D remains ambiguous. Germline assignment: CDR1 SGHAT and CDR2 FQNNGV. The length of the CDR3 is 12 residues. Deletions cut 5 bases from V and 8 bases from J, with 12 bases between.